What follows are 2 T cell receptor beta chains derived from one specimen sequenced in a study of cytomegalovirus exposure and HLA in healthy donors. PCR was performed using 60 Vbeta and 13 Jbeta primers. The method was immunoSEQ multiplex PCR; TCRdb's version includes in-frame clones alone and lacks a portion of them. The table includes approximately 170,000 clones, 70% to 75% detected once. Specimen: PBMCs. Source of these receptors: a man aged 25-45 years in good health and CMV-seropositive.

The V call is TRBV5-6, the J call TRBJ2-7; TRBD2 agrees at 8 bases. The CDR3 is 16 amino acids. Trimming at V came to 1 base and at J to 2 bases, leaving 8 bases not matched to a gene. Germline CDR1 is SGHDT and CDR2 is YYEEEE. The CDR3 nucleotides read TGTGCCAGCAGCTTGACGGGAGGGTGGGGACCCTACGAGCAGTACTTC. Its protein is CASSLTGGWGPYEQYF.

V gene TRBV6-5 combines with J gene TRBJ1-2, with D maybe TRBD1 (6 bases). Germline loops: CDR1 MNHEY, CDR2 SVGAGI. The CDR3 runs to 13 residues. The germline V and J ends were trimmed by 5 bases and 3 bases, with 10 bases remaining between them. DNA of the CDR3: TGTGCCAGCAGTAAACAGGGAGACTATGGCTACACCTTC. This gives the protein CASSKQGDYGYTF.